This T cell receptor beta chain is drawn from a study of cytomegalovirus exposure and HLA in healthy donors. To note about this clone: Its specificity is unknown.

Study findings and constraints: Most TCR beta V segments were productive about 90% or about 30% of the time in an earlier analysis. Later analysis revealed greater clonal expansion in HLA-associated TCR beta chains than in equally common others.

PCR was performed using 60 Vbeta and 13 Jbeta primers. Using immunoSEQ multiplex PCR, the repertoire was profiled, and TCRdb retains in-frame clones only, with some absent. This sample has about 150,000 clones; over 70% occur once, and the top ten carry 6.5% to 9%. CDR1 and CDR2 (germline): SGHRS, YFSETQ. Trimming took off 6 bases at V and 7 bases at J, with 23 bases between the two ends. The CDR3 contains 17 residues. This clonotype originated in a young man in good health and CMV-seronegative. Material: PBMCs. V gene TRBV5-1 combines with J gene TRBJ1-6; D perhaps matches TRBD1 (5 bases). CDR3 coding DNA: TGCGCCAGCACCCCAGGCTCAGGGCACGGGTACAATTCACCCCTCCACTTT. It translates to CASTPGSGHGYNSPLHF.